The source of this T cell receptor (beta chain) is a study of CD8 T cells in ankylosing spondylitis. Overall study results and limits: Enrichment of disease-linked clones was reportedly significant in matched ankylosing spondylitis synovial fluid.

Each CDR3 protein is one row after TCRdb ran MiXCR on the 5' RACE reads. The data contain over 130,000 distinct CDR3 sequences, more than 40% of them singletons. Unmatched junction bases numbered 6, after V lost 0 bases and J lost 3 bases. The germline CDR1 and CDR2 sequences are SGHRS and YFSETQ. This CDR3 contains 16 residues. In its sample, this clonotype was seen many times. As yet, its antigen is unknown. The sequence came from a male donor with ankylosing spondylitis. Sequencing input: synovial fluid, either unsorted or a sorted T cell fraction (not recorded which). The chain carries TRBV5-1 and TRBJ2-7; 10 bases are a match to TRBD2. CDR3 loop: CASSLAGLAVSYEQYF. CDR3 coding DNA: TGCGCCAGCAGCTTGGCCGGACTAGCGGTAAGCTACGAGCAGTACTTC.